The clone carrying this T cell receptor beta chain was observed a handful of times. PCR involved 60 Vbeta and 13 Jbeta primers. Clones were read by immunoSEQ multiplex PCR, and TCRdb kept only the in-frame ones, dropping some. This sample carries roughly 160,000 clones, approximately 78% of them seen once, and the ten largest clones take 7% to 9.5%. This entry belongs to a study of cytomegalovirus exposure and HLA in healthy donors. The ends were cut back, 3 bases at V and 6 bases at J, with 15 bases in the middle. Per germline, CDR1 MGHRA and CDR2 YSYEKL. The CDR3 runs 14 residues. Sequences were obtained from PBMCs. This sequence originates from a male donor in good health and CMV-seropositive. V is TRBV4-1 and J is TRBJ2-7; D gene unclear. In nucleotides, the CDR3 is TGCGCCAGCAGCCAGCAGGCGAGTATTGGCGAGCAGTACTTC. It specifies CASSQQASIGEQYF.